One T cell receptor beta chain is described in this entry. The sample is drawn from a study of blood T cell repertoires in COVID-19. As for the study in general: Samples came from the United States, Italy and Spain, spanning acute and convalescent COVID-19. PBMCs, B-cell-depleted T cells, or T cells provided the cDNA or gDNA that made up the material.

Original processing methods: By means of reference gene primer amplification, nucleated cell counts were estimated. Clones were read by immunoSEQ multiplex PCR, and TCRdb kept only the in-frame ones, dropping some. V and J calls and clone size are given by that table; D and trimming were obtained from the DNA. The profile covers some 130,000 clones, with around 90% appearing a single time and approximately 4.6% taken by the ten largest. The germline gives CDR1 SGHAT, CDR2 FQNNGV. This CDR3 contains 15 residues. The V gene lost 4 bases and the J gene lost 4 bases, with 14 bases spanning the gap. The sample was peripheral blood. This TCR derives from a man aged 55 to 70 with COVID-19, enrolled during active disease. The chain couples TRBV11-2 to TRBJ2-1; unclear D gene. CDR3 in amino acids: CASSSHTNKYNEQFF. CDR3 DNA sequence: TGTGCCAGCAGCTCACACACAAACAAGTACAATGAGCAGTTCTTC.